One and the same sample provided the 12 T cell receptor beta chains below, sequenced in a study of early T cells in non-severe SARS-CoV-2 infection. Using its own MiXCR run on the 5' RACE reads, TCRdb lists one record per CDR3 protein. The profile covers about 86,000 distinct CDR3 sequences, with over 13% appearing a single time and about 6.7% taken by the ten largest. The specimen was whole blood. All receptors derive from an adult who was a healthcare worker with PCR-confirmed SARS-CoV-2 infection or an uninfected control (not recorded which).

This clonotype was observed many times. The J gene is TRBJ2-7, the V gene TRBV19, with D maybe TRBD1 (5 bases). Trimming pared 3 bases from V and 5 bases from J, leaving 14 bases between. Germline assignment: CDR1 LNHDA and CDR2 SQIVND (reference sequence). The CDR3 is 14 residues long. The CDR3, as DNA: TGTGCCAGTAGTATCCAGGCCAGGGTGGACGAGCAGTACTTC. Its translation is CASSIQARVDEQYF.

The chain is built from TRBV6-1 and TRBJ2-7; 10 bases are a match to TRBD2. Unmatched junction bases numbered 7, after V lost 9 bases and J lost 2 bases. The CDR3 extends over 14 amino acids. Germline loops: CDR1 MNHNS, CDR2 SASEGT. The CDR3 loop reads CASSAGGNPYEQYF. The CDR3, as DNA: TGTGCCAGTTCAGCGGGAGGGAACCCCTACGAGCAGTACTTC.

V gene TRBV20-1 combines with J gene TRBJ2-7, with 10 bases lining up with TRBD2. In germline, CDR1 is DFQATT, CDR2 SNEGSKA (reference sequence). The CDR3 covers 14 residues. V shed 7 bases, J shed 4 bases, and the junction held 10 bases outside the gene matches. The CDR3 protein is CSVTTQREGYEQYF. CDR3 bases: TGCAGTGTTACGACACAGCGGGAGGGTTACGAGCAGTACTTC.

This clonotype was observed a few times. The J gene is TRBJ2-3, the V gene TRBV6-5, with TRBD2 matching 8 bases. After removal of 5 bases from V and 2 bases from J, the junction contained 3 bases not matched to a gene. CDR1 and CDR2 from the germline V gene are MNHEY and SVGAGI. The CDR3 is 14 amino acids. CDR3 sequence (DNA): TGTGCCAGCAGTGGAGCGGGGGTCACAGATACGCAGTATTTT. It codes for CASSGAGVTDTQYF.

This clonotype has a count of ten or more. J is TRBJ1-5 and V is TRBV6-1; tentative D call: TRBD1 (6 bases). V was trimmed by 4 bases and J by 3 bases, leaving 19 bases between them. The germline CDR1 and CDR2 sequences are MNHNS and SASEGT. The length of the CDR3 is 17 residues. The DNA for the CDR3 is TGTGCCAGCAGTGCGCCAGGGGCCGGGATCAACAATCAGCCCCAGCATTTT. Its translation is CASSAPGAGINNQPQHF.

CDR3 coding DNA: TGCGCCAGCAGCCAAGATTCGAGTAGCGTCTCGGCCCAGTACTTC. It specifies CASSQDSSSVSAQYF. V and J are TRBV4-1 and TRBJ2-5, with a tentative D call TRBD2 (5 bases). The CDR3 has 15 amino acids. Germline V gene data show CDR1 as MGHRA and CDR2 as YSYEKL. The V and J ends lost 0 bases and 9 bases respectively, with 17 bases between them.

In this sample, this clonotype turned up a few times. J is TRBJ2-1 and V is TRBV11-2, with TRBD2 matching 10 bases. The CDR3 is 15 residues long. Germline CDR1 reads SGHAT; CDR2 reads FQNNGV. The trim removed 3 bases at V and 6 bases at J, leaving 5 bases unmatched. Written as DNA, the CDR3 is TGTGCCAGCAGCTTCCAGCGGGAGGGCCTCAATGAGCAGTTCTTC. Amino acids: CASSFQREGLNEQFF.

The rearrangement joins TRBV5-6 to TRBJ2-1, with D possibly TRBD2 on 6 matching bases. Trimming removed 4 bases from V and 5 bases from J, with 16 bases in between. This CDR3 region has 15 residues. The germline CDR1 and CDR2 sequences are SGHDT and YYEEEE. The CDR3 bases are TGTGCCAGCAGCCCTGGGACTTTCATCAACAATGAGCAGTTCTTC. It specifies CASSPGTFINNEQFF.

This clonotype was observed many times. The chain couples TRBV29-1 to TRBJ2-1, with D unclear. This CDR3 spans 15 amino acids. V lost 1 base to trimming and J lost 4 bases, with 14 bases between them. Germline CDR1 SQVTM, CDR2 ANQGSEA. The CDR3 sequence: CSVEGFGELYNEQFF. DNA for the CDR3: TGCAGCGTTGAAGGTTTTGGGGAATTATACAATGAGCAGTTCTTC.

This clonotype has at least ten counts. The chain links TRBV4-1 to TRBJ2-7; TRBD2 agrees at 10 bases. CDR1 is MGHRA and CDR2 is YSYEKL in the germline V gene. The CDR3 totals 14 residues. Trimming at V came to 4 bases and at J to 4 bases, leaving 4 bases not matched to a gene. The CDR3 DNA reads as TGCGCCAGCAGCCTCGGACTAGCGGATTACGAGCAGTACTTC. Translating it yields CASSLGLADYEQYF.

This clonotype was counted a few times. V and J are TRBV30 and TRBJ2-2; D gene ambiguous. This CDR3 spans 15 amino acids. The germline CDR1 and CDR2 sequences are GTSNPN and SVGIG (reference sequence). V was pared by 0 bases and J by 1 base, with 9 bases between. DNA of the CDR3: TGTGCCTGGAGTGTACGGTCAGGGAACACCGGGGAGCTGTTTTTT. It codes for CAWSVRSGNTGELFF. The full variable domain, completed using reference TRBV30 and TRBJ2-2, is SQTIHQWPATLVQPVGSPLSLECTVEGTSNPNLYWYRQAAGRGLQLLFYSVGIGQISSEVPQNLSASRPQDRQFILSSKKLLLSDSGFYLCAWSVRSGNTGELFFGEGSRLTVL.

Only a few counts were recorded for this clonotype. This chain's CDR3 is CASSSGTGVNQPQHF. The CDR3 coding sequence is TGCGCCAGCAGCTCCGGGACAGGGGTAAATCAGCCCCAGCATTTT. V and J are TRBV5-1 and TRBJ1-5; 10 bases map to TRBD1. V trimming: 3 bases; J trimming: 4 bases; junction bases outside the gene matches: 4. The germline V gene encodes CDR1 SGHRS and CDR2 YFSETQ. CDR3 size: 15 residues.